Listed here are 13 T cell receptor beta chains from one sample, sequenced in a study of blood T cell repertoires in COVID-19. The method was immunoSEQ multiplex PCR; TCRdb's version includes in-frame clones alone and lacks a portion of them. Altogether about 120,000 clones are present, approximately 87% being singletons, with the ten largest covering roughly 29%. The sample was peripheral blood. The origin of the receptors is a woman aged 70-85 years with acute or convalescent COVID-19.

The chain recombines TRBV4-2 with TRBJ1-6; TRBD1 is a possible D gene (5 bases). Germline V lookup: CDR1 LGHNA, CDR2 YNFKEQ. Trimming left V 0 bases short and J 7 bases short, with 22 bases between. The CDR3 consists of 19 residues. The DNA for the CDR3 is TGTGCCAGCAGCCAAGATAACCCCTCTAGGGGTGCGGGGAATTCACCCCTCCACTTT. Translation: CASSQDNPSRGAGNSPLHF.

The chain has TRBV19 and TRBJ2-2; 7 bases agree with TRBD1. Germline loops: CDR1 LNHDA, CDR2 SQIVND (reference sequence). The CDR3 has 16 residues. The V segment lost 6 bases and the J segment 9 bases; nucleotides outside the gene matches: 16. The CDR3 region is CASRISTETGLRELFF. The CDR3 nucleotides read TGTGCCAGTAGGATTTCGACGGAGACAGGGCTTAGGGAGCTGTTTTTT.

J is TRBJ1-1 and V is TRBV5-5, with D unresolved. The CDR3 length is 12 residues. Germline CDR1 is SGHKS and CDR2 is YYEKEE (reference sequence). Trimming took 4 bases from V and 9 from J, leaving 13 bases between them. CDR3 sequence reads: CASSPLLRKAFF. CDR3 bases: TGTGCCAGCAGCCCCCTCCTTCGTAAAGCTTTCTTT.

Written as DNA, the CDR3 is TGTGCCAGCAGCCCCCGCCCGGGGACAGGGAGCTCCTACAATGAGCAGTTCTTC. Protein: CASSPRPGTGSSYNEQFF. J is TRBJ2-1 and V is TRBV7-9; 9 bases match TRBD1. Germline values: CDR1 SEHNR, CDR2 FQNEAQ (reference sequence). This CDR3 comprises 18 residues. Trimming cost V 5 bases and J 0 bases; bases outside gene matches: 11.

This sequence joins TRBV19 and TRBJ1-1; no firm D call. Germline values: CDR1 LNHDA, CDR2 SQIVND (reference sequence). V was shortened by 3 bases and J by 0 bases, with 14 bases between the two germline ends. The CDR3 contains 16 residues. CDR3 sequence: CASSIGVVSMNTEAFF. The CDR3 coding sequence is TGTGCCAGTAGTATCGGGGTGGTCTCCATGAACACTGAAGCTTTCTTT.

This chain uses TRBV5-1 with TRBJ2-5; the D is unclear. Germline CDR1 reads SGHRS; CDR2 reads YFSETQ. Trimming left V 0 bases short and J 7 bases short, with 7 bases between. The CDR3 loop spans 12 amino acids. CDR3 sequence (DNA): TGCGCCAGCAGCTTGGAGCCCGGGACCCAGTACTTC. It codes for CASSLEPGTQYF.

V and J are TRBV9 and TRBJ2-3, with D perhaps matching TRBD2 (6 bases). The V gene's germline CDR1 is SGDLS and CDR2 YYNGEE. This CDR3 is 14 amino acids long. The V end lost 2 bases, the J end lost 8 bases, and 15 bases lay between the germline ends. The CDR3, as DNA: TGTGCCAGCAGCGTTGGAGGGTCCACCCGTACGCAGTATTTT. The encoded protein is CASSVGGSTRTQYF.

The rearrangement joins TRBV5-1 to TRBJ1-5; D may be TRBD1 (5 bases). Germline V lookup: CDR1 SGHRS, CDR2 YFSETQ. The CDR3 is made up of 15 amino acids. Deletions cut 4 bases from V and 6 bases from J, with 17 bases between. The CDR3 nucleotides are TGCGCCAGCAGCCTGGGGGTGGGCATGATTCAGCCCCAGCATTTT. Its translation is CASSLGVGMIQPQHF. The full variable domain, its missing parts supplied by reference TRBV5-1 and TRBJ1-5, is KAGVTQTPRYLIKTRGQQVTLSCSPISGHRSVSWYQQTPGQGLQFLFEYFSETQRNKGNFPGRFSGRQFSNSRSEMNVSTLELGDSALYLCASSLGVGMIQPQHFGDGTRLSIL.

This chain links TRBV18 with TRBJ1-6; D ambiguous. The V and J ends lost 0 bases and 10 bases respectively, with 16 bases between them. Germline V CDR1 and CDR2: KGHSH, LQKENI. This CDR3 has 16 residues. CDR3 bases: TGTGCCAGCTCACCACCTTCAGGTCTTGGTAACTCACCCCTCCACTTT. Amino acids: CASSPPSGLGNSPLHF.

This clone appeared once. The CDR3 reads CASSLAWEESEQYF. CDR3 DNA sequence: TGCGCCAGCAGCTTGGCGTGGGAGGAAAGCGAGCAGTACTTC. The J gene is TRBJ2-7, the V gene TRBV5-1; TRBD2 is a possible D gene (6 bases). Deletions cut 0 bases from V and 6 bases from J, with 13 bases between. The germline gives CDR1 SGHRS, CDR2 YFSETQ. The CDR3 sequence is 14 residues long.

The chain has TRBV30 and TRBJ2-7; TRBD1 is a possible D gene (5 bases). Per germline, CDR1 GTSNPN and CDR2 SVGIG (reference sequence). This CDR3 has 14 residues. The ends were cut back, 1 base at V and 0 bases at J, with 10 bases in the middle. CDR3 in DNA: TGTGCCTGGAGTGACCAAAGGGGCTCCTACGAGCAGTACTTC. Translated, it gives CAWSDQRGSYEQYF.

This clone was seen only a few times. Here the CDR3 DNA reads TGTGCCAGCAGCGAACTAGCTGGGGACCAGTACTTC. This codes for CASSELAGDQYF. The rearrangement uses TRBV2 and TRBJ2-5, with a weak D call TRBD2 (6 bases). Germline V gives CDR1 SNHLY, CDR2 FYNNEI. V lost 6 bases and J lost 10, with 15 bases in between. This CDR3 comprises 12 residues.

This clone was found once. V and J are TRBV12-5 and TRBJ1-3; perhaps TRBD1 as D (6 bases). CDR3 size: 15 residues. Trimming pared 3 bases from V and 1 base from J, leaving 10 bases between. CDR1 is LGHNT, CDR2 FRNRAP, per germline. Written as DNA, the CDR3 is TGTGCTAGTGGTTTTCCCACAGGGTCTGGAAACACCATATATTTT. It is translated as CASGFPTGSGNTIYF.